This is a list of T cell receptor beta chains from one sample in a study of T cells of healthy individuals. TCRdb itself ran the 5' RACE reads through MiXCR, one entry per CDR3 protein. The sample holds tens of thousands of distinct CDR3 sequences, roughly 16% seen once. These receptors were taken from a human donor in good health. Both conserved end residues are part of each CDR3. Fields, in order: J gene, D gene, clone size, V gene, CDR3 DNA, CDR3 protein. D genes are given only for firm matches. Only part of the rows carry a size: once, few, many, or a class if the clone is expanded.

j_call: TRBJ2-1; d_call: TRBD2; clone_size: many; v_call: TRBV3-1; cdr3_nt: TGTGCCAGCAGTCCTTTGACTAGCGGGCCATACAATGAGCAGTTCTTC; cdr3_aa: CASSPLTSGPYNEQFF
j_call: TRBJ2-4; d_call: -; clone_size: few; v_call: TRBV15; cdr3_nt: TGTGCCACCAGCGTCGCTAGCCAAAACATTCAGTACTTC; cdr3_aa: CATSVASQNIQYF
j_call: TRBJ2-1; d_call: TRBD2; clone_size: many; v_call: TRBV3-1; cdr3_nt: TGTGCCAGCAGCCAAGCCACTCGGGTAGCGGGCGGTGAGCAGTTCTTC; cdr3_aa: CASSQATRVAGGEQFF
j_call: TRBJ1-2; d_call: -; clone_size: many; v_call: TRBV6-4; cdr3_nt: TGTGCCAGCAAAGGGACGGACGAAGCTGATGGCTACACCTTC; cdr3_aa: CASKGTDEADGYTF
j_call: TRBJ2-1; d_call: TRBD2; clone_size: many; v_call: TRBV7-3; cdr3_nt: TGTGCCAGCAGCCCTCGGACTAGCGGGAGAGACTCCTACAATGAGCAGTTCTTC; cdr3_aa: CASSPRTSGRDSYNEQFF
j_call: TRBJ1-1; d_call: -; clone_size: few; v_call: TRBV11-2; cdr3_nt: TGTGCCAGCAGCTTCTTGGGGGTGGACACTGAAGCTTTCTTT; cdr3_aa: CASSFLGVDTEAFF
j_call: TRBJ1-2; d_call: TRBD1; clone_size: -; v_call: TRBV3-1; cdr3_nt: TGTGCCAGCAGCCAAGTGGGACAGCTTTATGGCTACACCTTC; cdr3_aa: CASSQVGQLYGYTF
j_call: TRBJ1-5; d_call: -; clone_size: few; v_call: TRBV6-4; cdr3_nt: TGTGCCAGCAGGGGAGGTGTTAATAGCAATCAGCCCCAGCATTTT; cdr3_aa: CASRGGVNSNQPQHF
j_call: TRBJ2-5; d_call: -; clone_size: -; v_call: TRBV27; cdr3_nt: TGTGCCAGCAGCCGAAGGGGGGAAGAGACCCAGTACTTC; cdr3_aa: CASSRRGEETQYF
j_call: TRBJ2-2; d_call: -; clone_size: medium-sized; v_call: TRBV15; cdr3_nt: TGTGCCACTCAGACCTCGGGGATCGCGAACACCGGGGAGCTGTTTTTT; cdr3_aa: CATQTSGIANTGELFF
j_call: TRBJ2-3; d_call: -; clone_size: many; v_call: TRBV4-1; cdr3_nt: TGCGCCAGCAGCCAAGGAGGGCATACGCAGTATTTT; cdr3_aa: CASSQGGHTQYF
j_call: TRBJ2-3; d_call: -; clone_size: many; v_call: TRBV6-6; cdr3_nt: TGTGCCAGCAGTTACTCTAGTTTCACAGATACGCAGTATTTT; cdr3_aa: CASSYSSFTDTQYF
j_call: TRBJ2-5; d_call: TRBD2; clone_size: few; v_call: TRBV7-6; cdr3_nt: TGTGCCAGCAGCTTAAACGGGGGGAATAGGGAGACCCAGTACTTC; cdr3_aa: CASSLNGGNRETQYF
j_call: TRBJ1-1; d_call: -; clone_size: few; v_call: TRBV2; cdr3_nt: TGTGCCAGCAGGGGGACCAAAAGCGCTGAAGCTTTCTTT; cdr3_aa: CASRGTKSAEAFF
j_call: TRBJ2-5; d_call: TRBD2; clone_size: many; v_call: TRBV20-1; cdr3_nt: TGCCTAGCGGGAGGGCCGGGGGAGACCCAGTACTTC; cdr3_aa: CLAGGPGETQYF
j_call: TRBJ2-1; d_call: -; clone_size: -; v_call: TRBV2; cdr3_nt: TGTGCCAGCAGTGATACGTTCGGGGGCCCCTATTCCTACAATGAGCAGTTCTTC; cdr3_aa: CASSDTFGGPYSYNEQFF
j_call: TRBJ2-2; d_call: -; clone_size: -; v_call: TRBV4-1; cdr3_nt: TGCGCCAGCAGCCATGAATCGGGCGGGGAGCTGTTTTTT; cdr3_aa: CASSHESGGELFF
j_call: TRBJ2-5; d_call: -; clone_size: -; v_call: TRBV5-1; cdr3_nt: TGCGCCAGCAGCTCGGACAGAACTGTCCAAGAGACCCAGTACTTC; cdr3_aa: CASSSDRTVQETQYF
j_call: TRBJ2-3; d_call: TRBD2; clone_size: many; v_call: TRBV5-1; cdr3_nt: TGCGCCAGCAGCTTAAAAGCGGGAGAGACAGATACGCAGTATTTT; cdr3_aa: CASSLKAGETDTQYF
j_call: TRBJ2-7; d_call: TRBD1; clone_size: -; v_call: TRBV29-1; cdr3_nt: TGCAGTGTCGGGACAGACATATACGAGCAGTACTTC; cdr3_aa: CSVGTDIYEQYF
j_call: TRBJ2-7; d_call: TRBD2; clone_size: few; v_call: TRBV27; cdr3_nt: TGTGCCAGCAGTTTACTAGCGGTGGGCCCGTCCGAGCAGTACTTC; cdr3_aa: CASSLLAVGPSEQYF
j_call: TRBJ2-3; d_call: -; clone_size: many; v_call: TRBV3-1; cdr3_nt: TGTGCCAGCAGCCAGACAGAGAGCACAGATACGCAGTATTTT; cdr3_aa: CASSQTESTDTQYF
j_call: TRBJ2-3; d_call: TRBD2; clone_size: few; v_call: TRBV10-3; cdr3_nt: TGTGCCACCACAACTAGCGGAGGCACAGATACGCAGTATTTT; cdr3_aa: CATTTSGGTDTQYF
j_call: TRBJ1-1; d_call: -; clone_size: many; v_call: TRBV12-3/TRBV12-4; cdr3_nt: TGTGCCAGCAGCCGTGGTTGGGGGCTCGAAGCTTTCTTT; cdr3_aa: CASSRGWGLEAFF
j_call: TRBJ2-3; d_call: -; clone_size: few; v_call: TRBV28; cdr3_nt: TGTGCCAGCAAACCCGGCCCAAGGTTACCAGATACGCAGTATTTT; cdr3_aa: CASKPGPRLPDTQYF
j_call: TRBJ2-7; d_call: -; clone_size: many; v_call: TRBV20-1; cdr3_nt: TGCAGTGCCATGGGTCGGAGGGAGTACGAGCAGTACTTC; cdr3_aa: CSAMGRREYEQYF
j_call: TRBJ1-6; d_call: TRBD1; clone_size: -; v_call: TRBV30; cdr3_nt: TGTGCCGAGGCAGGGACAGGTTATAATTCACCCCTCCACTTT; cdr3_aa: CAEAGTGYNSPLHF
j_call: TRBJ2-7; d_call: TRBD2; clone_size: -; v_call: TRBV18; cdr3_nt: TGTGCCAGCTCACCACCTCTAGCGGGAGAGACCGAGCAGTACTTC; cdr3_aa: CASSPPLAGETEQYF
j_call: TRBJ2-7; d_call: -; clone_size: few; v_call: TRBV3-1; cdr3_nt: TGTGCCAGCGGGGGTGAGACCTACGAGCAGTACTTC; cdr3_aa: CASGGETYEQYF
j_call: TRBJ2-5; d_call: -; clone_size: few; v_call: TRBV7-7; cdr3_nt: TGTGCCAGCAGCTTAAGGCGGAAAGAGACCCAGTACTTC; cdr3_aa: CASSLRRKETQYF
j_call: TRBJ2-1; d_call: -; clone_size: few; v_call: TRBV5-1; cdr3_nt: TGCGCCAGCAGCTTGATTTTTTCCTTGGTGCGGGGAGCACGCAATGAGCAGTTCTTC; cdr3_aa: CASSLIFSLVRGARNEQFF
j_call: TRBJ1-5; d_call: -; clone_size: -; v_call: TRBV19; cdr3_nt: TGTGCCAGTAGTATGGGCAGGGCGAGCAATCAGCCCCAGCATTTT; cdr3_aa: CASSMGRASNQPQHF
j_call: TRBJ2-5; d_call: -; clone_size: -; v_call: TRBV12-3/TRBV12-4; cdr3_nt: TGTGCCAGCAGTCTGGTCCTGGAGACCCAGTACTTC; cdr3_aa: CASSLVLETQYF
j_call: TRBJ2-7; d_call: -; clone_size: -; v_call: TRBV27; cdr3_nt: TGTGCCAGCAGACCTACGGGGTGGCAGTACGAGCAGTACTTC; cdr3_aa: CASRPTGWQYEQYF
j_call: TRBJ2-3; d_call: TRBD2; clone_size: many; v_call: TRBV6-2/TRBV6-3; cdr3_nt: TGTGCCAGCAGGAGACTAGCTCAGGAAGATACGCAGTATTTT; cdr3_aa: CASRRLAQEDTQYF
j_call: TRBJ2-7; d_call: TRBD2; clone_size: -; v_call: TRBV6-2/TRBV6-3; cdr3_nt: TGTGCCAGCAGTGCGACTAGCGGGAGGGTCTACGAGCAGTACTTC; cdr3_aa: CASSATSGRVYEQYF
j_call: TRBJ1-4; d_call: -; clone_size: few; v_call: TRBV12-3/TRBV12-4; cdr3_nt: TGTGCCAGCAGCTCCAACCGAAAACCCAATGAAAAACTGTTTTTT; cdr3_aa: CASSSNRKPNEKLFF
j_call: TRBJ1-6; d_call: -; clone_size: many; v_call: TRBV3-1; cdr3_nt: TGTGCCAGCAGCCAAGAGAGGAATTCACCCCTCCACTTT; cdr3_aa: CASSQERNSPLHF
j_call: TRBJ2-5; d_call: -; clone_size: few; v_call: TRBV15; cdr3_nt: TGTGCCACCAGCAGGGTGGTGGCGGGGTACCAAGAGACCCAGTACTTC; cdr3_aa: CATSRVVAGYQETQYF
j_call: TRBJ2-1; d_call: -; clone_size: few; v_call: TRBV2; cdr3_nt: TGTGCCACCACGACTAGAATCTACAATGAGCAGTTCTTC; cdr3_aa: CATTTRIYNEQFF
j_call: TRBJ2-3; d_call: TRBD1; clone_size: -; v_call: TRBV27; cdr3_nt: TGTGCCAGCAGTTACGGACAGGGCACGCAGTATTTT; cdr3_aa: CASSYGQGTQYF
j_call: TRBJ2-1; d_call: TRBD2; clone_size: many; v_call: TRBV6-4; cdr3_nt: TGTGCCAGCAGTGCGCAAAGCGGGGAGTACAATGAGCAGTTCTTC; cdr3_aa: CASSAQSGEYNEQFF
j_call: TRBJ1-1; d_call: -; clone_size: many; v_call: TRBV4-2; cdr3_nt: TGTGCCAGCAGTCGGGGGGCCGCGGCCGGGAACACTGAAGCTTTCTTT; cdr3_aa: CASSRGAAAGNTEAFF
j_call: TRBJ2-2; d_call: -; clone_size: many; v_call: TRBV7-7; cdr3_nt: TGTGCTAGCAGCAACCAAGGCATCGCGAACACCGGGGAGCTGTTTTTT; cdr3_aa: CASSNQGIANTGELFF
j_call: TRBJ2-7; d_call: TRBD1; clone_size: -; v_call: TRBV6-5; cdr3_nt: TGTGCCAGCAGATGGGTGACAGGGGGCTTGTACGAGCAGTACTTC; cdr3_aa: CASRWVTGGLYEQYF
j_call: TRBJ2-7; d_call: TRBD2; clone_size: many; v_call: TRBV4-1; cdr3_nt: TGCGCCAGCAGCCAAGTTTCTAGCGGGAGCTACGAGCAGTACTTC; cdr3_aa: CASSQVSSGSYEQYF
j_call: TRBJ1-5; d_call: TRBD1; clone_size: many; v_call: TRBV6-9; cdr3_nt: TGTGCCAGCAGTTATTTGCAGGGGGATCATCAACCCCAGCATTTT; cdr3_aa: CASSYLQGDHQPQHF
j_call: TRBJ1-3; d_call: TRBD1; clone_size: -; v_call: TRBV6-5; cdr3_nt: TGTGCCAGCAGCCGGACAGGGCCTGGAAACACCATATATTTT; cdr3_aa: CASSRTGPGNTIYF
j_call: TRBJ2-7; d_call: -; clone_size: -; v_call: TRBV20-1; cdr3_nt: TGCAGTGCTCCAAGAGGGGAGTTGTCCCACGAGCAGTACTTC; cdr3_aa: CSAPRGELSHEQYF
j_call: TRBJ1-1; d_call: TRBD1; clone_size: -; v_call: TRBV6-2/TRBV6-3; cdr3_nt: TGTGCCAGCAGTCTACTGACAGGGGCAAACACTGAAGCTTTCTTT; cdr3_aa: CASSLLTGANTEAFF
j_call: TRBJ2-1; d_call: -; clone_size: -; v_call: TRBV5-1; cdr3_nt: TGCGCCAGCAGCTTGGGGCAGTCCTTCCATTACAATGAGCAGTTCTTC; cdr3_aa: CASSLGQSFHYNEQFF